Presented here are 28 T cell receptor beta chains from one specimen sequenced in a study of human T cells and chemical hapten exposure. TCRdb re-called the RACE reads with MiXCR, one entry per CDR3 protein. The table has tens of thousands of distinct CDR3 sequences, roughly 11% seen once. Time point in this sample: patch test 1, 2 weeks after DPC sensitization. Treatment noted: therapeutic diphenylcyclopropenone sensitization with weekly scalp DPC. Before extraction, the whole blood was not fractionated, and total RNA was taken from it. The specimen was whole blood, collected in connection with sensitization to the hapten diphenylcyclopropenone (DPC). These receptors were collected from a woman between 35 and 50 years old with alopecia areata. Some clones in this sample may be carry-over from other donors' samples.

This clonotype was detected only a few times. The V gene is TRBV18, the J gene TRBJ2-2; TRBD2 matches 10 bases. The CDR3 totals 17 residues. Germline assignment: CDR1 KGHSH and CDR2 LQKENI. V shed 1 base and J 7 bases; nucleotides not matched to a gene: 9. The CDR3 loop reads CASSPLPSGGLGGELFF. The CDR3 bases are TGTGCCAGCTCACCACTCCCTAGCGGGGGTCTCGGCGGGGAGCTGTTTTTT.

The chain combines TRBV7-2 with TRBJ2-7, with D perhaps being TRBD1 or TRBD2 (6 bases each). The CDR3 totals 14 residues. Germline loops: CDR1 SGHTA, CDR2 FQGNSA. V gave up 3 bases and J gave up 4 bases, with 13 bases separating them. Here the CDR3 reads CASSFGGGWYEQYF. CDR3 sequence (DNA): TGTGCCAGCAGCTTCGGGGGCGGTTGGTACGAGCAGTACTTC.

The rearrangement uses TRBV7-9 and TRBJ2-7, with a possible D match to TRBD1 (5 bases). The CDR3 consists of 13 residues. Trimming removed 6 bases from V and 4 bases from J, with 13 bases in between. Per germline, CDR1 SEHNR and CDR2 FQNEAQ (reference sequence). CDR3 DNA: TGTGCCAGCAGTACAGGAAATTTATACGAGCAGTACTTC. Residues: CASSTGNLYEQYF.

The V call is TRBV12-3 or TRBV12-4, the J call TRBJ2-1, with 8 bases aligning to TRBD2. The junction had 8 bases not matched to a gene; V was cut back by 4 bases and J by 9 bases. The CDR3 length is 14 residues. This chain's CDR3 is CASSSLGLVGEQFF. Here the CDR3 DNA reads TGTGCCAGCAGTTCCTTGGGACTAGTTGGTGAGCAGTTCTTC.

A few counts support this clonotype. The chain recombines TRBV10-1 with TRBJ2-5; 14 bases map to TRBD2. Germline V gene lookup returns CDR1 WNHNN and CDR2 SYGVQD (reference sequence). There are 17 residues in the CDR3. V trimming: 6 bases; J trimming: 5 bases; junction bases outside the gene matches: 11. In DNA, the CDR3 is TGCGCCAGCAGCCCGGGACTAGCGGGAGCGCCCCGGGAGACCCAGTACTTC. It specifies CASSPGLAGAPRETQYF.

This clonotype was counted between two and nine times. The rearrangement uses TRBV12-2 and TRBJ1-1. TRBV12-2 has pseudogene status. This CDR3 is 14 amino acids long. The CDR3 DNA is TGTGCAAGTCGCTTTACATCCGCCGACACTGAAGCTTTCTTT. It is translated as CASRFTSADTEAFF.

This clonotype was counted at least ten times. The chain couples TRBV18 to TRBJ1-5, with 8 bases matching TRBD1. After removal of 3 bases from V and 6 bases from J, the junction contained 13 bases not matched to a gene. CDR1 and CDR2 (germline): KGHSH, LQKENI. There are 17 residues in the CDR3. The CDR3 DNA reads TGTGCCAGCTCACCGAATCTAGGACAGGGAGGAGTTCAGCCCCAGCATTTT. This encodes CASSPNLGQGGVQPQHF.

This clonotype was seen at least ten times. CDR3 sequence: CASSSPDGLTYGYTF. DNA of the CDR3: TGTGCCAGCAGTTCCCCCGATGGACTAACTTATGGCTACACCTTC. The chain combines TRBV28 with TRBJ1-2, with D uncertain. This CDR3 contains 15 residues. In germline, CDR1 is MDHEN, CDR2 SYDVKM. V lost 4 bases and J lost 5, with 17 bases in between.

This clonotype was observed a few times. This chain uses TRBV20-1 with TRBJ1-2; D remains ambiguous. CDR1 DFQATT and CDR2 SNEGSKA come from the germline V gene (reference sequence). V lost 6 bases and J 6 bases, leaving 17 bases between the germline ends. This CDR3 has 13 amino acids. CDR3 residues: CSAEVTPWNGYTF. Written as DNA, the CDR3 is TGCAGTGCGGAGGTTACACCATGGAATGGCTACACCTTC.

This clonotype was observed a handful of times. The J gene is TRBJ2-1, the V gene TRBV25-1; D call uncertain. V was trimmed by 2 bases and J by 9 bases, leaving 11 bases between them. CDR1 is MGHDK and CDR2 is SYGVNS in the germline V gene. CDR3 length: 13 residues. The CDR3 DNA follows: TGTGCCAGCAGTGAAAGAAGCCGCCCTGAGCAGTTCTTC. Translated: CASSERSRPEQFF.

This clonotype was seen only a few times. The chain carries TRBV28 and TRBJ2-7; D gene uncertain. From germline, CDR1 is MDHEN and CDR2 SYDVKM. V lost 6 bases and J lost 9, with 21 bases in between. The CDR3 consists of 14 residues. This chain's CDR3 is CASSIGRARAWQYF. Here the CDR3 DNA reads TGTGCCAGCAGCATCGGTCGGGCCCGGGCGTGGCAGTACTTC.

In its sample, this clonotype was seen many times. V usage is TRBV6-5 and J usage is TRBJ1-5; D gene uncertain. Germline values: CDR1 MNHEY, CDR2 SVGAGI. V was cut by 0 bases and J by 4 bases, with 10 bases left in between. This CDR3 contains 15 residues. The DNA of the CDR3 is TGTGCCAGCAGTTACTCGGCCGGATCAAATCAGCCCCAGCATTTT. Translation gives CASSYSAGSNQPQHF.

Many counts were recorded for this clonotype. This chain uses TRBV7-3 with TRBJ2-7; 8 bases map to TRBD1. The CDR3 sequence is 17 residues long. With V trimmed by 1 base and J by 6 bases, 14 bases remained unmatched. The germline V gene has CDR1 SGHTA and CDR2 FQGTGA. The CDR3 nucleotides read TGTGCCAGCAGCTTAATGAGCATCGGCGCAGGGGGCTCCGAGCAGTACTTC. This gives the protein CASSLMSIGAGGSEQYF.

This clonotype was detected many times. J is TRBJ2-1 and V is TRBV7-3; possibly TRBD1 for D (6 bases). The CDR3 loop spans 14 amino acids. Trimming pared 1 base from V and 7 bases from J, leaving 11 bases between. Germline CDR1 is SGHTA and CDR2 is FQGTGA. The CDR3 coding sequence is TGTGCCAGCAGCTTAAGGGGACAACGAAATGAGCAGTTCTTC. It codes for CASSLRGQRNEQFF.

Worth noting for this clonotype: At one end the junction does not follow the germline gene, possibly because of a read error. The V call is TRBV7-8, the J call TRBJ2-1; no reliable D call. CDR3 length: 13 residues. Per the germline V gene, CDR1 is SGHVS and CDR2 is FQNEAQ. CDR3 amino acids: CVSSLDPLNEQFF. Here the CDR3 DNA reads TGTGTCAGCAGCTTAGACCCTCTTAATGAGCAGTTCTTC. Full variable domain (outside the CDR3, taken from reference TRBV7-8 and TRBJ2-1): GAGVSQSPRYKVAKRGQDVALRCDPISGHVSLFWYQQALGQGPEFLTYFQNEAQLDKSGLPSDRFFAERPEGSVSTLKIQRTQQEDSAVYLCVSSLDPLNEQFFGPGTRLTVL.

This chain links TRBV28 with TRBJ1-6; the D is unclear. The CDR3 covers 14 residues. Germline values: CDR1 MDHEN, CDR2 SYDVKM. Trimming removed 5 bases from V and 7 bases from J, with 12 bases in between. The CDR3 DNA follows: TGTGCCAGCAGTGCTATGGGCCAGAATTCACCCCTCCACTTT. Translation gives CASSAMGQNSPLHF.

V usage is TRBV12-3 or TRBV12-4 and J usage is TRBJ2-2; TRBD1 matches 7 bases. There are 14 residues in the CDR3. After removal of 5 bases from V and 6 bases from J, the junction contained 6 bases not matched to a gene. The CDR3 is CASSPRTGAGELFF. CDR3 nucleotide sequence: TGTGCCAGCAGTCCTCGAACAGGGGCCGGGGAGCTGTTTTTT.

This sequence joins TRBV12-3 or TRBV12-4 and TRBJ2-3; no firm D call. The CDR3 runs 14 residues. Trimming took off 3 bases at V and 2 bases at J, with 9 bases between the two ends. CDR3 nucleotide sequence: TGTGCCAGCAGTTTGGTGACATTCACAGATACGCAGTATTTT. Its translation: CASSLVTFTDTQYF.

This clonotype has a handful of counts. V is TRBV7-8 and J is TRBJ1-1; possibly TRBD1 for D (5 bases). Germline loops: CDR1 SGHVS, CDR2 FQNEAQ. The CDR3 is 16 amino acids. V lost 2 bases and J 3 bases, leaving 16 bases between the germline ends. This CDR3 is CASSLRRGVLDTEAFF. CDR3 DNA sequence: TGTGCCAGCAGCTTACGCCGGGGGGTCTTGGACACTGAAGCTTTCTTT.

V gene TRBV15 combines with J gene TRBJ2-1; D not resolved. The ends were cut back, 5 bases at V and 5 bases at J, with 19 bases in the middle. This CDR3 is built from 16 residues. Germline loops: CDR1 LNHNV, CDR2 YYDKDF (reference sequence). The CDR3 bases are TGTGCCACCAGCCCAAAAATAGGTGGGCCTAACAATGAGCAGTTCTTC. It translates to CATSPKIGGPNNEQFF.

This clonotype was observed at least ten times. The CDR3 protein is CASAGMSGYGYTF. CDR3 DNA: TGTGCCAGCGCCGGGATGAGTGGGTATGGCTACACCTTC. The rearrangement links TRBV12-3 or TRBV12-4 to TRBJ1-2; D remains unclear. This CDR3 spans 13 amino acids. The V and J ends lost 8 bases and 5 bases respectively, with 15 bases between them.

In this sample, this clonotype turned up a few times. The CDR3 DNA reads TGTGCCAGCAGCTTACAGGGGTTGAGAAACACCATATATTTT. Encoded protein: CASSLQGLRNTIYF. V and J are TRBV7-2 and TRBJ1-3; D might be TRBD1 (6 bases). CDR1 SGHTA and CDR2 FQGNSA come from the germline V gene. The CDR3 sequence is 14 residues long. The ends were cut back, 2 bases at V and 5 bases at J, with 10 bases in the middle.

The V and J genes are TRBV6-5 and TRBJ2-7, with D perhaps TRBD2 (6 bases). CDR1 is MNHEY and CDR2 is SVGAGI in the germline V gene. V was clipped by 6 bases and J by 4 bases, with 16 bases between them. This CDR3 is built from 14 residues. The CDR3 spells CASRPDRDLYEQYF. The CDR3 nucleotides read TGTGCCAGCAGACCCGATCGGGACTTGTACGAGCAGTACTTC.

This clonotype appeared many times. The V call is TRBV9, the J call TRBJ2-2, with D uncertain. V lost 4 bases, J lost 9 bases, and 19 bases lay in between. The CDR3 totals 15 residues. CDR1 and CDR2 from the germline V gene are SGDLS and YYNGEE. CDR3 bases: TGTGCCAGCAGCTCCCAACCAGACTGGCCCCGGGAGCTGTTTTTT. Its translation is CASSSQPDWPRELFF.

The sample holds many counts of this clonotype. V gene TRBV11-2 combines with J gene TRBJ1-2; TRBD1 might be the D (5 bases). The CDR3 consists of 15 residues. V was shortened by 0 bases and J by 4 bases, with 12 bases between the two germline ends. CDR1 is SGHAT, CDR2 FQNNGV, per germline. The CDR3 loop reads CASSLDSGGRYGYTF. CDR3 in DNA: TGTGCCAGCAGCTTAGATTCGGGGGGACGCTATGGCTACACCTTC.

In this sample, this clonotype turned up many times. CDR3 sequence reads: CASSQGTGENTEAFF. CDR3 DNA: TGTGCCAGCAGCCAAGGAACAGGGGAGAACACTGAAGCTTTCTTT. V usage is TRBV3-1 and J usage is TRBJ1-1; 7 nucleotides match TRBD1. The CDR3 extends over 15 amino acids. Trimming at V came to 1 base and at J to 1 base, leaving 3 bases not matched to a gene. The germline CDR1 and CDR2 sequences are LGHDT and YNNKEL (reference sequence). The variable domain in full, completed from reference TRBV3-1 and TRBJ1-1, reads DTAVSQTPKYLVTQMGNDKSIKCEQNLGHDTMYWYKQDSKKFLKIMFSYNNKELIINETVPNRFSPKSPDKAHLNLHINSLELGDSAVYFCASSQGTGENTEAFFGQGTRLTVV.

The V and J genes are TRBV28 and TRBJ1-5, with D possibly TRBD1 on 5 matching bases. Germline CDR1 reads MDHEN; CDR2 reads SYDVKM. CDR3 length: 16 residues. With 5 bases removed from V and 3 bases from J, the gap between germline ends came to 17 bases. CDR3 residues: CASSPAVGQINQPQHF. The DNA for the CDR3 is TGTGCCAGCAGTCCCGCGGTGGGGCAGATCAATCAGCCCCAGCATTTT.

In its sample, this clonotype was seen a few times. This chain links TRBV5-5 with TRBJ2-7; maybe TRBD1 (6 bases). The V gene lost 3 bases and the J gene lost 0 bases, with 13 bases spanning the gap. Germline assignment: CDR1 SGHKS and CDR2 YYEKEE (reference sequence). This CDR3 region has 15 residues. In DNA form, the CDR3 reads TGTGCCAGCAGCTCGGGACATCTGAGCTCCTACGAGCAGTACTTC. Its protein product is CASSSGHLSSYEQYF.